This TCR beta chain derives from a study of blood T cells in healthy people across ages. Study-wide findings and caveats: Age showed a roughly linear inverse relationship with TCR beta diversity per million T cells. Diversity estimates drawn from one million T cells were deemed underestimates.

A J-beta primer mix and a sample-barcoded 5' primer were used in a second PCR of about 7 to 11 cycles. TCRdb used MiXCR to reprocess the 5' RACE reads, holding one entry per CDR3 protein. The sample holds about 900,000 distinct CDR3 sequences, approximately 49% seen once. The germline V gene has CDR1 SGHTA and CDR2 FQGNSA. The CDR3 has 15 amino acids. With 5 bases removed from V and 7 bases from J, the gap between germline ends came to 17 bases. Comment on this clonotype: The antigen is not known.

The sequencing input was blood. The rearrangement joins TRBV7-2 to TRBJ1-4; D is possibly TRBD1 (6 bases). The clonotype originates from a man aged 25-40 years in good health. The CDR3: CASSAGTTVPEKLFF. The CDR3, as DNA: TGTGCCAGCAGCGCCGGGACAACGGTGCCTGAAAAACTGTTTTTT.